This T cell receptor (beta chain) was obtained from a study of shared clonotypes between healthy human individuals. Looking at the study overall: Donor composition was a couple of women and three men, aged 18 to 49.

Terminally differentiated effector memory CD45RA+ cells were left out of the naive CD8 fraction, which was CD45RO-negative and positively selected for CCR7. All the donors were Caucasian adults who lived in Nashville, Tennessee. TCRdb's table, derived via immunoSEQ multiplex PCR, lists solely in-frame clones and lacks some. The repertoire holds just over 2,000,000 clones, about 95% seen once, with 1% to 1.3% in the top ten. The CDR3 loop spans 14 amino acids. V lost 2 bases and J 5 bases, leaving 13 bases between the germline ends. Looked up from germline, CDR1 is SGHNT and CDR2 is YYREEE (reference sequence). This clone has only one observation.

Input material: naive CD8+ T cells sorted from blood. This chain connects TRBV5-4 to TRBJ2-5, with D maybe TRBD2 (5 bases). This TCR came from a man aged 18 to 35 in good health. CDR3 amino acids: CASSFEEGGETQYF. The CDR3, as DNA: TGTGCCAGCAGCTTCGAAGAGGGCGGGGAGACCCAGTACTTC.